This entry lists 13 T cell receptor beta chains sequenced from one sample in a study of tumor-infiltrating lymphocytes in primary liver carcinoma. Taking roughly 20-34 mg of unsorted bulk tissue, the authors co-extracted RNA and DNA. The template, 500 ng total RNA, yielded TCR beta cDNA made with a constant-region primer. ARM-PCR, slightly modified, supplied the TCR beta libraries through three nested multiplex PCR rounds. TRBV1-TRBV30 forward primers paired with a C-beta reverse primer were used in the first two PCR rounds, which ran approximately 10 cycles each. TCRdb reprocessed the multiplex PCR reads via MiXCR and lists one record per CDR3 protein. Of around 56,000 distinct CDR3 sequences listed, less than 85% are singletons. The specimen was liver tumor tissue from sampling region 2. Sample subset: tumor region T2, inferior pole. These receptor sequences come from a man aged 35-49 years with primary liver carcinoma and hepatitis B virus infection.

Worth noting for this clonotype: A junction end diverges from the germline sequence, so it may reflect a read error. CDR3: CASSETRTGANTEELFF. The CDR3 bases are TGCGCCAGCAGTGAGACGAGGACAGGGGCGAACACCGAGGAGCTGTTTTTT. The V call is TRBV10-1, the J call TRBJ2-2; 9 nucleotides match TRBD1. This CDR3 has 17 residues. Germline-derived CDR1 and CDR2 are WNHNN and SYGVQD (reference sequence).

The chain carries TRBV4-2 and TRBJ2-5; 8 nucleotides match TRBD2. Trimming at V came to 4 bases and at J to 4 bases, leaving 20 bases not matched to a gene. The CDR3 runs to 19 residues. Germline CDR1 reads LGHNA; CDR2 reads YNFKEQ. The CDR3 protein is CASSPNWTSLAAFGETQYF. CDR3 sequence (DNA): TGTGCCAGCAGCCCCAATTGGACTAGCCTAGCGGCCTTTGGAGAGACCCAGTACTTC.

On this clonotype: A much more abundant neighbour one base away suggests this may be a read error. The gene calls are TRBV5-5 and TRBJ2-5; the D gene is possibly TRBD2 (7 bases). The CDR3 runs 14 residues. Trimming took off 6 bases at V and 4 bases at J, with 16 bases between the two ends. Germline CDR1 is SGHKS and CDR2 is YYEKEE (reference sequence). In DNA, the CDR3 is TGTGCCAGCACCTGGGGGGGGCTCGGAGAGACCCAGTACTTC. It is translated as CASTWGGLGETQYF.

Remarks on this clonotype: A clone one base away is much larger, so this may be a read error. The chain combines TRBV29-1 with TRBJ1-2; 10 bases are a match to TRBD1. There are 12 residues in the CDR3. The germline CDR1 and CDR2 sequences are SQVTM and ANQGSEA. The CDR3 region is CSTRDRGYGHTF. DNA of the CDR3: TGCAGCACTCGGGACAGGGGATATGGCCACACCTTC.

This clonotype was observed at least ten times. The chain recombines TRBV7-9 with TRBJ2-6; TRBD1 matches at 7 bases. This CDR3 is 16 amino acids long. CDR1 is SEHNR and CDR2 is FQNEAQ in the germline V gene (reference sequence). Unmatched junction bases numbered 7, after V lost 5 bases and J lost 3 bases. The CDR3 nucleotides are TGTGCCAGCAGCCCACCGTACAGGGGTGGGGCCAACGTCCTGACTTTC. Protein product: CASSPPYRGGANVLTF.

The rearrangement uses TRBV4-2 and TRBJ2-2; D gene ambiguous. Trimming took 10 bases from V and 1 from J, leaving 25 bases between them. CDR1 is LGHNA, CDR2 YNFKEQ, per germline. The CDR3 extends over 18 amino acids. This CDR3 is CANNQQRFSRVNTGELFF. CDR3 coding DNA: TGTGCCAACAACCAGCAGCGATTTAGTCGGGTGAACACCGGGGAGCTGTTTTTT.

With respect to this clonotype: The junction differs from germline at one of its ends, possibly a read error. The chain joins TRBV11-2 to TRBJ1-6; TRBD1 matches 7 bases. The CDR3 contains 14 residues. Germline CDR1 and CDR2: SGHAT and FQNNGV. The CDR3 DNA reads as TGTGCCATCAGCTTAGACAGGGATAATTCACCCCTCCACTTT. This encodes CAISLDRDNSPLHF.

This clonotype has just one count. Just one base apart from a much larger clone, this may be a read error. The chain combines TRBV20-1 with TRBJ1-1, with no clear D. The CDR3 loop spans 11 amino acids. Trimming shortened V by 5 bases and J by 10 bases, and 14 bases separated the two germline ends. The germline V gene encodes CDR1 DFQATT and CDR2 SNEGSKA (reference sequence). CDR3 sequence reads: CSAPGRQTAFF. CDR3 nucleotides: TGCAGTGCTCCCGGACGGCAGACAGCTTTCTTT.

For this clonotype: The junction and the germline gene differ at one end; a read error may be behind it. The chain carries TRBV7-9 and TRBJ1-5, with D unclear. Germline-derived CDR1 and CDR2 are SEHNR and FQNEAQ (reference sequence). This CDR3 is built from 12 residues. CDR3 sequence reads: CTSSAHFETQHF. The CDR3 region has the DNA TGTACCAGCAGCGCACATTTTGAGACCCAGCATTTT.

Turning to this clonotype: The junction and the germline gene differ at one end; a read error may be behind it. The CDR3 DNA reads TGTGCCAGTAGTGGGCTTACCCCGTGGGATGAGGAGTTCTTC. This sequence encodes CASSGLTPWDEEFF. This chain uses TRBV6-2 or TRBV6-3 with TRBJ2-1, with D unresolved. Germline V gives CDR1 MNHEY, CDR2 SVGEGT. The CDR3 consists of 14 residues.

This clonotype has only one observation. The junction differs from germline at one of its ends, possibly a read error. This chain links TRBV4-1 with TRBJ2-2; D is uncertain. This CDR3 has 15 residues. Germline CDR1 and CDR2: MGHRA and YSYEKL. Written as DNA, the CDR3 is TGCGCCAGCAGTCAAGACCTAACCAGTGCGGGGGAGCTGTTTTTT. It translates to CASSQDLTSAGELFF.

Regarding this clonotype: One end of the junction varies from germline; a read error may be responsible. V is TRBV7-9 and J is TRBJ2-1; D gene ambiguous. The length of the CDR3 is 17 residues. Germline V lookup: CDR1 SEHNR, CDR2 FQNEAQ (reference sequence). This CDR3 is CASGLPYHGPKSNEQFF. DNA of the CDR3: TGTGCCAGCGGCTTACCATATCACGGGCCTAAATCAAATGAGCAGTTCTTC.

On this clonotype itself: Possible read error: a much larger clone is one base away. J is TRBJ1-5 and V is TRBV28; 8 bases match TRBD1. Germline CDR1 MDHEN, CDR2 SYDVKM. The CDR3 spans 15 residues. With V trimmed by 5 bases and J by 4 bases, 7 bases remained unmatched. CDR3 in DNA: TGTGCCAGCAGTCAGGGGGCGCGTATGAATCAGCCCCAGCATTTT. Protein: CASSQGARMNQPQHF. Based on the CDR3 plus reference TRBV28 and TRBJ1-5, the full variable domain is DVKVTQSSRYLVKRTGEKVFLECVQDMDHENMFWYRQDPGLGLRLIYFSYDVKMKEKGDIPEGYSVSREKKERFSLILESASTNQTSMYLCASSQGARMNQPQHFGDGTRLSIL.